This T cell receptor (beta chain) was sequenced for a study of early T cells in non-severe SARS-CoV-2 infection. Study context: Bulk RNA isolated from unsorted whole blood underwent sequencing; chains were not paired.

This clonotype was picked up many times. Separate cDNA molecules each had unique molecular identifiers attached to them. MiXCR was run by TCRdb on the 5' RACE reads, yielding one entry per CDR3 protein. The top ten hold roughly 4.7% of the sample, which has about 76,000 distinct CDR3 sequences, about 11% seen once. The germline V and J ends were trimmed by 2 bases and 2 bases, with 9 bases remaining between them. This CDR3 is 14 amino acids long. CDR1 and CDR2 (germline): SGHRS, YFSETQ. The clonotype was recovered from an adult who was a healthcare worker with PCR-confirmed SARS-CoV-2 infection or an uninfected control (not recorded which). Sequenced sample: whole blood. The genes are TRBV5-1 and TRBJ2-3; unclear D gene. CDR3 DNA sequence: TGCGCCAGCAGCTTTCAGTACTCCACAGATACGCAGTATTTT. Amino acids: CASSFQYSTDTQYF.